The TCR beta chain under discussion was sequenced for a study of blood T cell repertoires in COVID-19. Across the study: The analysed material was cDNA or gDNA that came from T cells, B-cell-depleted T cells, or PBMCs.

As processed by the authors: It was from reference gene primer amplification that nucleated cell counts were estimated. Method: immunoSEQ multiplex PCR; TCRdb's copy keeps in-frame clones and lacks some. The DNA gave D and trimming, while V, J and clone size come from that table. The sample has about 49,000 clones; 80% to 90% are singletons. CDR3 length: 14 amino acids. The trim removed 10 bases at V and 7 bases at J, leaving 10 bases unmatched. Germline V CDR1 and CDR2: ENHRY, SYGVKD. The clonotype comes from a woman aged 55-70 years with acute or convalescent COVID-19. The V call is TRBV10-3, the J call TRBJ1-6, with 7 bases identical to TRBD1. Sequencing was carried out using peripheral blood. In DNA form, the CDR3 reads TGTGCCACCATGGGTGACAGGGCAAATTCACCCCTCCACTTT. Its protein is CATMGDRANSPLHF.